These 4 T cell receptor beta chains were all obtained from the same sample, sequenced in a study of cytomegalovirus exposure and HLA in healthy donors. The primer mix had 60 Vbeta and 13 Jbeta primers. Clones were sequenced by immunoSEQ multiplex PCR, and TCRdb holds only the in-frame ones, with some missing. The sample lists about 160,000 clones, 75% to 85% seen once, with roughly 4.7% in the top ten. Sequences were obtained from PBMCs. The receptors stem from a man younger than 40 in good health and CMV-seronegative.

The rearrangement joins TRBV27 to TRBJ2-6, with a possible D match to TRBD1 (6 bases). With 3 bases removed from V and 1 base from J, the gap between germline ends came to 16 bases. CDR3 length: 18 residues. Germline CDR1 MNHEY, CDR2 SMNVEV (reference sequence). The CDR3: CASSFGGQGLSGANVLTF. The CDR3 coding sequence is TGTGCCAGCAGTTTTGGGGGCCAGGGGTTATCTGGGGCCAACGTCCTGACTTTC.

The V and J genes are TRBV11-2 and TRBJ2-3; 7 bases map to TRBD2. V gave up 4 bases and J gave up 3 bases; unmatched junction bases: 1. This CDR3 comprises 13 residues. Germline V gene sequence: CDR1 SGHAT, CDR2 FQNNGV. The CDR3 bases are TGTGCCAGCAGCTGGGGGGGGACAGATACGCAGTATTTT. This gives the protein CASSWGGTDTQYF.

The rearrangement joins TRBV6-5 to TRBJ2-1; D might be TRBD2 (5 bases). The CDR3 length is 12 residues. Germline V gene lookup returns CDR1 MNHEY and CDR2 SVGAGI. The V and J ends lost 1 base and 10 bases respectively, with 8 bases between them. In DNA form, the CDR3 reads TGTGCCAGCAGTTACTGGGGAGAAGAGCAGTTCTTC. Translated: CASSYWGEEQFF.

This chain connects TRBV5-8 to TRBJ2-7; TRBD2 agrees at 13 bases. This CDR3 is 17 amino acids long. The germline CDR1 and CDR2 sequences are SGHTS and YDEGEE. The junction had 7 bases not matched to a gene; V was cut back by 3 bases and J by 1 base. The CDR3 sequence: CASSSRTSGRPSYEQYF. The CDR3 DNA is TGTGCCAGCAGCTCACGGACTAGCGGGAGACCTTCCTACGAGCAGTACTTC.